The next 14 T cell receptor beta chains were all read from a single sample in a study of CD8 T cells in Susac syndrome. Random hexamers were used to reverse transcribe the RNA input (roughly 0.5 to 1 ug). One entry per CDR3 protein results from TCRdb running MiXCR on the immunoSEQ multiplex PCR reads. The data hold roughly 200,000 distinct CDR3 sequences, with 94% observed a single time. Sequenced sample: CD4+ T cells from PBMCs. Receptor source: a human donor with Susac syndrome.

V and J are TRBV27 and TRBJ1-1, with D maybe TRBD1 (5 bases). The CDR3 contains 14 residues. CDR1 is MNHEY and CDR2 is SMNVEV in the germline V gene (reference sequence). The germline V and J ends were trimmed by 1 base and 5 bases, with 11 bases remaining between them. The CDR3 is CASSLWAGRTEAFF. The CDR3 bases are TGTGCCAGCAGTTTATGGGCAGGGCGGACTGAAGCTTTCTTT.

The chain joins TRBV4-2 to TRBJ2-3; weak D call: TRBD2 (6 bases). The V gene's germline CDR1 is LGHNA and CDR2 YNFKEQ. The CDR3 sequence is 14 residues long. Trimming cost V 6 bases and J 2 bases, with 12 bases left between them. CDR3 coding DNA: TGTGCCAGCAGTAGTAGCGGCAACACAGATACGCAGTATTTT. It is translated as CASSSSGNTDTQYF.

The J gene is TRBJ2-3, the V gene TRBV6-2 or TRBV6-3; the match to TRBD1 covers 12 bases. The junction had 11 bases not matched to a gene; V was cut back by 11 bases and J by 2 bases. This CDR3 contains 16 residues. Per the germline V gene, CDR1 is MNHEY and CDR2 is SVGEGT. CDR3 loop: CAGSGTGGWNTDTQYF. CDR3 nucleotide sequence: TGTGCCGGGTCCGGGACAGGGGGCTGGAACACAGATACGCAGTATTTT.

This clonotype has just one count. V is TRBV30 and J is TRBJ1-2; D gene ambiguous. The length of the CDR3 is 15 residues. Germline V gene lookup returns CDR1 GTSNPN and CDR2 SVGIG (reference sequence). Between the trimmed V and J ends, which lost 4 bases and 9 bases, there was a span of 24 bases. CDR3 in amino acids: CAWTLMRVTRYRYTF. For the CDR3, the DNA is TGTGCCTGGACCCTAATGAGGGTTACTCGTTATCGCTACACCTTC.

The chain recombines TRBV29-1 with TRBJ1-1; the D gene is possibly TRBD1 (5 bases). V was shortened by 3 bases and J by 3 bases, with 11 bases between the two germline ends. This CDR3 comprises 13 residues. The germline V gene encodes CDR1 SQVTM and CDR2 ANQGSEA. The CDR3 loop reads CSVDQGSDTEAFF. As DNA, the CDR3 is TGCAGCGTTGACCAGGGTTCGGACACTGAAGCTTTCTTT.

V gene TRBV5-1 combines with J gene TRBJ2-1; D unclear. The CDR3 runs to 15 residues. Germline loops: CDR1 SGHRS, CDR2 YFSETQ. Trimming took 0 bases from V and 1 from J, leaving 8 bases between them. The CDR3: CASSLVATSYNEQFF. The CDR3 DNA sequence: TGCGCCAGCAGCTTGGTGGCTACATCCTACAATGAGCAGTTCTTC.

The rearrangement joins TRBV9 to TRBJ1-2; D is ambiguous. CDR1 is SGDLS, CDR2 YYNGEE, per germline. The CDR3 is 14 amino acids. V shed 0 bases and J shed 4 bases, with 10 bases lying between them. CDR3 amino acids: CASSVDAGPYGYTF. CDR3 coding DNA: TGTGCCAGCAGCGTAGATGCCGGACCCTATGGCTACACCTTC.

The chain is built from TRBV19 and TRBJ1-5; D is unclear. Trimming stripped 4 bases from V and 1 base from J, with 11 bases between. This CDR3 spans 15 amino acids. Per the germline V gene, CDR1 is LNHDA and CDR2 is SQIVND (reference sequence). The CDR3 here is CASSTASWSNQPQHF. The CDR3 DNA is TGTGCCAGTAGTACAGCCTCCTGGAGCAATCAGCCCCAGCATTTT. The complete variable domain, with remaining parts taken from reference TRBV19 and TRBJ1-5, reads DGGITQSPKYLFRKEGQNVTLSCEQNLNHDAMYWYRQDPGQGLRLIYYSQIVNDFQKGDIAEGYSVSREKKESFPLTVTSAQKNPTAFYLCASSTASWSNQPQHFGDGTRLSIL.

The J gene is TRBJ1-6, the V gene TRBV3-1; no clear D. The CDR3 loop spans 12 amino acids. Germline V lookup: CDR1 LGHDT, CDR2 YNNKEL (reference sequence). V was pared by 11 bases and J by 5 bases, with 10 bases between. In nucleotides, the CDR3 is TGTGCCTCCCGACGGGATAATTCACCCCTCCACTTT. It is translated as CASRRDNSPLHF.

This clonotype was observed a single time. The genes are TRBV9 and TRBJ2-7; D possibly corresponds to TRBD1 (5 bases). Germline-derived CDR1 and CDR2 are SGDLS and YYNGEE. This CDR3 spans 15 amino acids. The ends were cut back, 1 base at V and 1 base at J, with 12 bases in the middle. The CDR3 nucleotides read TGTGCCAGCAGCGTAAACTGGGGCCAATCCTACGAGCAGTACTTC. It encodes CASSVNWGQSYEQYF. The variable domain in full, with the rest retrieved from reference TRBV9 and TRBJ2-7, is DSGVTQTPKHLITATGQRVTLRCSPRSGDLSVYWYQQSLDQGLQFLIQYYNGEERAKGNILERFSAQQFPDLHSELNLSSLELGDSALYFCASSVNWGQSYEQYFGPGTRLTVT.

This clonotype was observed once. The chain is built from TRBV12-3 or TRBV12-4 and TRBJ2-7; D is possibly TRBD1 (6 bases). V lost 5 bases to trimming and J lost 5 bases, with 10 bases between them. This CDR3 spans 12 amino acids. In DNA form, the CDR3 reads TGTGCCAGCAGTCCATCAGGGGACGAGCAGTACTTC. This encodes CASSPSGDEQYF.

V usage is TRBV15 and J usage is TRBJ2-5; 13 bases fit TRBD2. Germline V lookup: CDR1 LNHNV, CDR2 YYDKDF (reference sequence). The V gene end was trimmed by 0 bases and the J gene end by 5 bases; junction bases not matched to a gene: 6. The CDR3 contains 17 residues. The CDR3 nucleotides are TGTGCCACCAGCAGAGATCCGCCACTAGCGGGGGGGGAGACCCAGTACTTC. Translation gives CATSRDPPLAGGETQYF.

V is TRBV2 and J is TRBJ2-7; maybe TRBD2 (6 bases). CDR3 length: 14 residues. From germline, CDR1 is SNHLY and CDR2 FYNNEI. Trimming took off 6 bases at V and 0 bases at J, with 12 bases between the two ends. CDR3 residues: CASRVAVNSYEQYF. CDR3 bases: TGTGCCAGCAGGGTAGCGGTAAACTCCTACGAGCAGTACTTC. Full variable domain (missing parts from reference TRBV2 and TRBJ2-7): EPEVTQTPSHQVTQMGQEVILRCVPISNHLYFYWYRQILGQKVEFLVSFYNNEISEKSEIFDDQFSVERPDGSNFTLKIRSTKLEDSAMYFCASRVAVNSYEQYFGPGTRLTVT.

This chain links TRBV7-2 with TRBJ2-7; no definite D call. Per the germline V gene, CDR1 is SGHTA and CDR2 is FQGNSA. CDR3 size: 15 residues. Trimming took 5 bases from V and 0 from J, leaving 14 bases between them. The CDR3 is CASSPGPISSYEQYF. The DNA of the CDR3 is TGTGCCAGCAGCCCAGGCCCAATTTCCTCCTACGAGCAGTACTTC.